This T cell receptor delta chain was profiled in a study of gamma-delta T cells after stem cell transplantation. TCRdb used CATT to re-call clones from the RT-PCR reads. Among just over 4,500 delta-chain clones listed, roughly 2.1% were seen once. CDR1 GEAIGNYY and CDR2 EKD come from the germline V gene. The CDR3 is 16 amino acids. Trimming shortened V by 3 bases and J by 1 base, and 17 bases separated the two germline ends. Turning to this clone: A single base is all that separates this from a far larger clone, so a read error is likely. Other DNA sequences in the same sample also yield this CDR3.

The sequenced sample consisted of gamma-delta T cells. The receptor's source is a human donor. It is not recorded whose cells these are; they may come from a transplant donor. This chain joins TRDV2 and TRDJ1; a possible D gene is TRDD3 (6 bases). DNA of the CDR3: TGTGCCTGTGACCCTTTACTTGGGGATTCCACCGATAAACTCATCTTT. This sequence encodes CACDPLLGDSTDKLIF.